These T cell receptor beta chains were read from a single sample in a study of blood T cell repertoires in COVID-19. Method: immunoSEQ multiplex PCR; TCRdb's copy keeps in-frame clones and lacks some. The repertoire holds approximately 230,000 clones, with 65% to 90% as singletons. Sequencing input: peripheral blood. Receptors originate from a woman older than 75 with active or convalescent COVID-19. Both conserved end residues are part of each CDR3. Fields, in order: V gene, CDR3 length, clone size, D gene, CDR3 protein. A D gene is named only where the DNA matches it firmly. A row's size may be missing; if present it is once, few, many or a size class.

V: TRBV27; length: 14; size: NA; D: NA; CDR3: CASSSARQAWGYTF
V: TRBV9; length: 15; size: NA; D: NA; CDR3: CASSFGGSSYNEQFF
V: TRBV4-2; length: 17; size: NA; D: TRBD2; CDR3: CASSSSGSMPATDTQYF
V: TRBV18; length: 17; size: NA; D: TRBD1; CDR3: CASSPVRRGLTNSPLHF
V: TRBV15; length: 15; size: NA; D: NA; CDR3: CATSRELANTGELFF
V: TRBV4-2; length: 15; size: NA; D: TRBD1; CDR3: CASSPGQESSYEQYF
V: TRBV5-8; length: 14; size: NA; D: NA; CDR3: CASNGGRDYNEQFF
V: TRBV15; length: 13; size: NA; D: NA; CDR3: CATGWGRAEPQHF
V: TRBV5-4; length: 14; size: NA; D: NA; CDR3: CASSSRVATDTQYF
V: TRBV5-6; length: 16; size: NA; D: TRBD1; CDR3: CASSLGQGRSNQPQHF
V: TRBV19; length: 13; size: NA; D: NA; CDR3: CASSIGPQRGAFF
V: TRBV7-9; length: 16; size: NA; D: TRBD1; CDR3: CASSSRGDRGLHIQYF
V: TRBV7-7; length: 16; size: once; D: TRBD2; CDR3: CASSLLTGGGPDTQYF
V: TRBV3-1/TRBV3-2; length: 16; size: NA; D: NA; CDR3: CASSQLGRGAFEKLFF
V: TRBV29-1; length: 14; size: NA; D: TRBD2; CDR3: CSVWEVSGGETQYF
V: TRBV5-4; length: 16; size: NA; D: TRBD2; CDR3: CASSVGLAGAGPEQYF
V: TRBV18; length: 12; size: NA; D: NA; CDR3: CASSPSIYEQYF
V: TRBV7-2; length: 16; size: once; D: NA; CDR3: CASSPLGAGSTDTQYF
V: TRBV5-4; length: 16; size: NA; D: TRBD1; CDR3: CASSSEETGGKETQYF
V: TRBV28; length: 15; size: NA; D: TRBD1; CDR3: CASSPRDRGDSPLHF
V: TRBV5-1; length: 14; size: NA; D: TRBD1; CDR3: CASSQLTGGETQYF
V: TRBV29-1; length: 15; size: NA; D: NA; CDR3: CSVVRGLRMVETQYF
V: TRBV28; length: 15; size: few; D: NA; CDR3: CASSFRTGRAIGYTF
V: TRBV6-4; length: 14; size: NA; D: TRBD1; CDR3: CASSGQGATGELFF
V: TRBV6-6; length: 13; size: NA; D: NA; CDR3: CASSPDSYYEQYF
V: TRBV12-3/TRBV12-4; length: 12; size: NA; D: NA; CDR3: CASNVGGIEAFF
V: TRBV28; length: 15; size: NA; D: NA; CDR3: CASIPRQSSSYEQYF
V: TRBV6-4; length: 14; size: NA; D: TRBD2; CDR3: CASTIAGSSYEQYF
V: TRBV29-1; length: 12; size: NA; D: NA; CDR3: CSAGQNTGELFF
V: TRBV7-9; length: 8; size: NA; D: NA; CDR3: CAIAAQYF
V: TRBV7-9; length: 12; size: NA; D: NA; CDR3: CASSSQYTEAFF
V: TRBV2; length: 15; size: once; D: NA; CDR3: CASRGGGQANEKLFF
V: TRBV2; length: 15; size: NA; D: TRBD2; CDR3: CASTTGTSSYNEQFF
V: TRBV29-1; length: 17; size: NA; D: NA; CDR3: CSVEPPRGRGQNTEAFF
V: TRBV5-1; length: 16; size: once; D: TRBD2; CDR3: CASSLVPSSGQETQYF